This is a list of T cell receptor beta chains from one sample in a study of shared clonotypes between healthy human individuals. The protocol was immunoSEQ multiplex PCR, while the TCRdb copy is restricted to in-frame clones and leaves out a portion. The sample carries some 450,000 clones, approximately 71% recorded once. The sequenced sample was PBMCs. These TCRs come from a woman aged 40 to 50 in good health. Some clones in this sample may be carry-over from other donors' samples. The CDR3 runs from the conserved cysteine through the conserved F or W. Clone size is given for some rows only: seen once, a few or many times, or a class if the clone is expanded.

J | V | size | length | CDR3
TRBJ2-5 | TRBV7-2 | many | 15 | CASSLGSSIEETQYF
TRBJ1-2 | TRBV30 | - | 13 | CAWSRDTSYGYTF
TRBJ2-1 | TRBV7-2 | - | 15 | CASSRTLAGGNEQFF
TRBJ2-7 | TRBV28 | - | 16 | CASSSGTGGTFDEQYF
TRBJ1-2 | TRBV5-8 | few | 16 | CASSLRTYREVYGYTF
TRBJ2-7 | TRBV2 | - | 13 | CASSGGLSYEQYF
TRBJ2-3 | TRBV11-3 | - | 15 | CASSQGRGLADTQYF
TRBJ2-3 | TRBV30 | - | 13 | CAWYIMGSDTQYF
TRBJ1-1 | TRBV7-9 | few | 14 | CASKLTGEGTEAFF
TRBJ2-7 | TRBV11-2 | - | 14 | CASSLAGSPYEQYF
TRBJ2-1 | TRBV4-1 | - | 13 | CASSRYQLSEQFF
TRBJ2-5 | TRBV7-2 | few | 14 | CASSQGDRDETQYF
TRBJ2-1 | TRBV28 | - | 15 | CASSIAGPFENEQFF
TRBJ1-3 | TRBV4-1 | once | 18 | CASSLTGTGAFSGNTIYF
TRBJ1-1 | TRBV29-1 | once | 12 | CSVEHHGTEAFF
TRBJ2-3 | TRBV7-9 | - | 14 | CASNEAAGTDTQYF
TRBJ1-2 | TRBV7-8 | - | 16 | CASSLAPTGLIYGYTF
TRBJ2-2 | TRBV7-3 | - | 15 | CASSLSAANTGELFF
TRBJ1-1 | TRBV9 | - | 15 | CASSPTGAVDTEAFF
TRBJ2-1 | TRBV28 | - | 15 | CASSLSRAGDNEQFF
TRBJ2-2 | TRBV7-2 | - | 15 | CASSPAAGNTGELFF
TRBJ1-2 | TRBV28 | - | 13 | CASSLVHSFGYTF
TRBJ1-6 | TRBV14 | - | 14 | CASSLALDNSPLHF
TRBJ1-1 | TRBV15 | - | 15 | CATSRDLGENTEAFF
TRBJ2-7 | TRBV7-9 | - | 14 | CASSYPGGAYEQYF
TRBJ2-1 | TRBV30 | - | 15 | CAWSAGLADNNEQFF
TRBJ2-2 | TRBV2 | - | 15 | CASRARDILTGELFF
TRBJ2-7 | TRBV5-1 | - | 16 | CASRDSVSASSYEQYF
TRBJ1-5 | TRBV30 | few | 13 | CAWSTGSNQPQHF
TRBJ2-1 | TRBV5-1 | - | 16 | CASSLDRSSSYNEQFF
TRBJ2-3 | TRBV2 | - | 16 | CASSVDSGRVTDTQYF
TRBJ2-3 | TRBV6-4 | - | 17 | CASSPGAGGVSTDTQYF
TRBJ1-2 | TRBV28 | - | 13 | CASSLLTGEGYTF
TRBJ1-2 | TRBV19 | - | 12 | CASTIRGDGYTF
TRBJ1-5 | TRBV19 | - | 15 | CASSRTVGAGQPQHF
TRBJ2-1 | TRBV19 | - | 18 | CASSNRDNPGVWMDEQFF
TRBJ1-1 | TRBV11-3 | - | 15 | CASSLGGGPGTEAFF
TRBJ2-3 | TRBV25-1 | - | 16 | CASSELEAGSTDTQYF
TRBJ2-7 | TRBV10-3 | - | 12 | CAIQPGGHEQYF
TRBJ2-3 | TRBV5-1 | - | 17 | CASSPLTSGRRTDTQYF
TRBJ1-1 | TRBV11-2 | - | 15 | CASRRTGGSFAEAFF